These 28 T cell receptor beta chains originate from one sample sequenced in a study of T cell responses to AZD1222 COVID-19 vaccine. Here immunoSEQ multiplex PCR was the method, and the copy in TCRdb shows in-frame clones only, minus some. Here the sample spans roughly 140,000 clones, more than 85% being singletons. Sequencing was performed on peripheral blood, taken after recovery from COVID-19. The source of these receptors is an adult who had recovered from COVID-19.

In its sample, this clone was seen a few times. CDR3 residues: CASSPGFGSTDTQYF. The CDR3 region has the DNA TGTGCCAGCAGCCCGGGGTTTGGTAGCACAGATACGCAGTATTTT. V gene TRBV5-6 combines with J gene TRBJ2-3; maybe TRBD2 (5 bases). The CDR3 is made up of 15 amino acids. Between the trimmed V and J ends, which lost 4 bases and 0 bases, there was a span of 12 bases. Germline V lookup: CDR1 SGHDT, CDR2 YYEEEE.

The V gene is TRBV3-1 (or the pseudogene TRBV3-2), the J gene TRBJ1-5; D is ambiguous. Germline loops: CDR1 LGHDT, CDR2 YNNKEL (reference sequence). The CDR3 contains 17 residues. The V and J ends lost 3 bases and 0 bases respectively, with 15 bases between them. DNA for the CDR3: TGTGCCAGCAGCCAGGGGTCGACATACGATAGCAATCAGCCCCAGCATTTT. Its translation: CASSQGSTYDSNQPQHF.

This chain links TRBV5-4 with TRBJ2-7; D gene ambiguous. CDR1 and CDR2 from the germline V gene are SGHNT and YYREEE (reference sequence). The V gene lost 2 bases and the J gene lost 2 bases, with 14 bases spanning the gap. The CDR3 loop spans 15 amino acids. In nucleotides, the CDR3 is TGTGCCAGCAGCTTACGCTTAGATATCACCTACGAGCAGTACTTC. It specifies CASSLRLDITYEQYF.

The chain carries TRBV3-1 (or the pseudogene TRBV3-2) and TRBJ1-2; tentative D call: TRBD1 (6 bases). Germline values: CDR1 LGHDT, CDR2 YNNKEL (reference sequence). Trimming took off 4 bases at V and 4 bases at J, with 13 bases between the two ends. The CDR3 consists of 14 residues. In DNA form, the CDR3 reads TGTGCCAGCAGCCCCCTCGACAGGATCTATGGCTACACCTTC. Translated: CASSPLDRIYGYTF.

The chain has TRBV6-5 and TRBJ1-1; no clear D. This CDR3 spans 14 amino acids. V shed 5 bases and J shed 0 bases, with 10 bases lying between them. The germline gives CDR1 MNHEY, CDR2 SVGAGI. CDR3 amino acids: CASSREYMNTEAFF. In nucleotides, the CDR3 is TGTGCCAGCAGTCGAGAATATATGAACACTGAAGCTTTCTTT.

This chain uses TRBV7-3 with TRBJ2-5; TRBD2 agrees at 10 bases. This CDR3 comprises 16 residues. The junction had 8 bases not matched to a gene; V was cut back by 2 bases and J by 5 bases. Germline CDR1 SGHTA, CDR2 FQGTGA. The chain's CDR3 is CASSLGASGSRETQYF. CDR3 in DNA: TGTGCCAGCAGCTTAGGGGCTAGCGGGAGTCGGGAGACCCAGTACTTC.

Regarding this clone: This sample also contains other DNA sequences that code for the same CDR3. This rearrangement joins TRBV27 to TRBJ2-6; D is unclear. Germline V gene data show CDR1 as MNHEY and CDR2 as SMNVEV (reference sequence). Trimming took 6 bases from V and 0 from J, leaving 0 bases between them. The CDR3 totals 12 residues. The CDR3 here is CASSSGANVLTF. The CDR3 nucleotides are TGTGCCAGCAGCTCTGGGGCCAACGTCCTGACTTTC.

V gene TRBV27 combines with J gene TRBJ1-1; the D is unclear. Germline V gene sequence: CDR1 MNHEY, CDR2 SMNVEV (reference sequence). The CDR3 has 14 amino acids. Trimming shortened V by 0 bases and J by 3 bases, and 8 bases separated the two germline ends. Written as DNA, the CDR3 is TGTGCCAGCAGTTTATCGTTTGGGGACACTGAAGCTTTCTTT. Translated: CASSLSFGDTEAFF.

The chain couples TRBV7-9 to TRBJ1-5; D remains unclear. This CDR3 is built from 17 residues. Germline V gene sequence: CDR1 SEHNR, CDR2 FQNEAQ (reference sequence). Trimming shortened V by 3 bases and J by 2 bases, and 17 bases separated the two germline ends. CDR3 DNA: TGTGCCAGCAGCTTGGATGCCAGCCAGAGCGGCAATCAGCCCCAGCATTTT. Amino acid sequence: CASSLDASQSGNQPQHF.

J is TRBJ2-1 and V is TRBV18, with D possibly being TRBD2 (5 bases). Germline loops: CDR1 KGHSH, CDR2 LQKENI. Trimming removed 3 bases at V and 5 bases at J, with 11 bases between. The CDR3 runs to 14 residues. The CDR3, as DNA: TGTGCCAGCTCACCCTTCGTGAGGGACAATGAGCAGTTCTTC. It encodes CASSPFVRDNEQFF.

V gene TRBV28 combines with J gene TRBJ1-2; 11 bases map to TRBD1. Trimming cost V 3 bases and J 4 bases; bases outside gene matches: 7. The germline V gene encodes CDR1 MDHEN and CDR2 SYDVKM. The CDR3 spans 16 residues. This CDR3 reads CASSLRTGGRIYGYTF. The CDR3 DNA sequence: TGTGCCAGCAGTTTGAGGACAGGGGGCAGGATCTATGGCTACACCTTC.

The genes are TRBV6-1 and TRBJ1-1; D is undetermined. The V and J ends lost 2 bases and 0 bases respectively, with 4 bases between them. The V gene's germline CDR1 is MNHNS and CDR2 SASEGT. This CDR3 is built from 13 residues. Here the CDR3 reads CASSEHMNTEAFF. The CDR3 nucleotides read TGTGCCAGCAGTGAACATATGAACACTGAAGCTTTCTTT.

The chain recombines TRBV7-8 with TRBJ1-3; 8 bases match TRBD1. Looked up from germline, CDR1 is SGHVS and CDR2 is FQNEAQ. The CDR3 is 17 residues long. Germline trimming cut 1 base from V and 0 bases from J; bases unmatched to any gene: 5. The DNA of the CDR3 is TGTGCCAGCAGCTTAGGGACAGGGCGCAACTCTGGAAACACCATATATTTT. Amino acids: CASSLGTGRNSGNTIYF.

The chain joins TRBV19 to TRBJ2-7, with D perhaps TRBD2 (5 bases). The V gene lost 6 bases and the J gene lost 3 bases, with 15 bases spanning the gap. The CDR3 is made up of 14 amino acids. Germline values: CDR1 LNHDA, CDR2 SQIVND (reference sequence). CDR3 DNA: TGTGCCAGTAGCTATAAACTAGAGATCTACGAGCAGTACTTC. Its translation: CASSYKLEIYEQYF. The variable domain in full, with the rest retrieved from reference TRBV19 and TRBJ2-7, is DGGITQSPKYLFRKEGQNVTLSCEQNLNHDAMYWYRQDPGQGLRLIYYSQIVNDFQKGDIAEGYSVSREKKESFPLTVTSAQKNPTAFYLCASSYKLEIYEQYFGPGTRLTVT.

The chain employs TRBV27 and TRBJ1-1, with D hard to call. This CDR3 spans 17 amino acids. Germline CDR1 MNHEY, CDR2 SMNVEV (reference sequence). Trimming cost V 4 bases and J 2 bases, with 20 bases left between them. As DNA, the CDR3 is TGTGCCAGCAGTTCAACCCCCGGACCGGTAAGAAACACTGAAGCTTTCTTT. This sequence encodes CASSSTPGPVRNTEAFF.

V gene TRBV28 combines with J gene TRBJ1-3; D unclear. CDR3 length: 16 amino acids. Germline V lookup: CDR1 MDHEN, CDR2 SYDVKM. The ends were cut back, 5 bases at V and 2 bases at J, with 16 bases in the middle. CDR3: CASSPALGQAGNTIYF. The CDR3 coding sequence is TGTGCCAGCAGTCCCGCGTTGGGCCAAGCTGGAAACACCATATATTTT.

The chain recombines TRBV6-1 with TRBJ1-2, with D maybe TRBD1 (6 bases). CDR1 and CDR2 (germline): MNHNS, SASEGT. The CDR3 sequence is 14 residues long. The V and J ends lost 3 bases and 3 bases respectively, with 11 bases between them. The CDR3 region is CASSDVAGDYGYTF. DNA for the CDR3: TGTGCCAGCAGTGATGTGGCAGGGGACTATGGCTACACCTTC.

This sequence joins TRBV11-2 and TRBJ1-2; D remains unclear. The V gene lost 0 bases and the J gene lost 4 bases, with 6 bases spanning the gap. Germline assignment: CDR1 SGHAT and CDR2 FQNNGV. The CDR3 runs 13 residues. The CDR3 loop is CASSLEGRYGYTF. The CDR3 DNA sequence: TGTGCCAGCAGCTTAGAGGGTCGCTATGGCTACACCTTC. The whole variable domain, filled in from reference TRBV11-2 and TRBJ1-2, reads EAGVAQSPRYKIIEKRQSVAFWCNPISGHATLYWYQQILGQGPKLLIQFQNNGVVDDSQLPKDRFSAERLKGVDSTLKIQPAKLEDSAVYLCASSLEGRYGYTFGSGTRLTVV.

The chain links TRBV15 to TRBJ2-7; D not resolved. Trimming shortened V by 7 bases and J by 5 bases, and 21 bases separated the two germline ends. The CDR3 covers 15 residues. Germline V gene lookup returns CDR1 LNHNV and CDR2 YYDKDF (reference sequence). The CDR3 reads CATTPVVASTDEQYF. The CDR3 region has the DNA TGTGCCACCACCCCGGTGGTAGCAAGTACAGACGAGCAGTACTTC.

The chain links TRBV19 to TRBJ2-1, with 8 nucleotides matching TRBD1. The germline CDR1 and CDR2 sequences are LNHDA and SQIVND (reference sequence). The CDR3 extends over 14 amino acids. J gave up 9 bases and V 3 bases, and 7 bases lay outside the gene matches. The CDR3 DNA sequence: TGTGCCAGTAGTATTCAGGGGGCGGACAGTGAGCAGTTCTTC. This encodes CASSIQGADSEQFF.

The rearrangement joins TRBV6-4 to TRBJ2-1, with TRBD2 matching over 11 bases. This CDR3 has 16 amino acids. With 6 bases clipped from V and 2 bases from J, the junction kept 6 bases outside the gene matches. Germline V CDR1 and CDR2: MRHNA, SNTAGT. Here the CDR3 reads CASSGTSGRAYNEQFF. In nucleotides, the CDR3 is TGTGCCAGCAGCGGGACTAGCGGACGGGCCTACAATGAGCAGTTCTTC.

The V call is TRBV2, the J call TRBJ2-7, with D perhaps TRBD1 or TRBD2 (5 bases each). Looked up from germline, CDR1 is SNHLY and CDR2 is FYNNEI. This CDR3 has 13 amino acids. V was shortened by 7 bases and J by 5 bases, with 15 bases between the two germline ends. The CDR3 loop reads CASKRGVIDEQYF. The CDR3 DNA reads as TGTGCCAGCAAAAGGGGAGTTATAGACGAGCAGTACTTC.

The genes are TRBV3-1 (or the pseudogene TRBV3-2) and TRBJ2-3; no reliable D call. The CDR3 consists of 13 residues. Germline V lookup: CDR1 LGHDT, CDR2 YNNKEL (reference sequence). With 2 bases removed from V and 6 bases from J, the gap between germline ends came to 9 bases. CDR3 residues: CASSQSGRDTQYF. DNA of the CDR3: TGTGCCAGCAGCCAAAGTGGGCGGGATACGCAGTATTTT.

The chain has TRBV18 and TRBJ1-2; 9 bases align to TRBD1. The V segment lost 3 bases and the J segment 3 bases; nucleotides outside the gene matches: 11. Germline CDR1 and CDR2: KGHSH and LQKENI. The CDR3 runs 17 residues. CDR3 sequence (DNA): TGTGCCAGCTCACCGGGACAGGGCGACGAGGAGCACTATGGCTACACCTTC. Encoded protein: CASSPGQGDEEHYGYTF. The full variable domain, its missing parts supplied by reference TRBV18 and TRBJ1-2, is NAGVMQNPRHLVRRRGQEARLRCSPMKGHSHVYWYRQLPEEGLKFMVYLQKENIIDESGMPKERFSAEFPKEGPSILRIQQVVRGDSAAYFCASSPGQGDEEHYGYTFGSGTRLTVV.

The chain is built from TRBV7-9 and TRBJ2-5, with TRBD2 identical over 13 bases. The CDR3 is 17 amino acids. The V gene end was trimmed by 4 bases and the J gene end by 1 base; junction bases not matched to a gene: 6. Germline V lookup: CDR1 SEHNR, CDR2 FQNEAQ (reference sequence). This CDR3 reads CASSSGTSGTVQETQYF. The CDR3 bases are TGTGCCAGCAGCTCGGGGACTAGCGGGACCGTCCAAGAGACCCAGTACTTC.

This sequence joins TRBV19 and TRBJ1-2; D possibly corresponds to TRBD1 (6 bases). CDR1 is LNHDA and CDR2 is SQIVND in the germline V gene (reference sequence). This CDR3 region has 12 residues. The V and J ends lost 4 bases and 5 bases respectively, with 8 bases between them. CDR3 residues: CASSRGGYGYTF. The DNA for the CDR3 is TGTGCCAGTAGTAGAGGGGGGTATGGCTACACCTTC.

This chain connects TRBV12-1 to TRBJ2-1; the D call TRBD2 from the table was never checked on the DNA. TRBV12-1 is a documented pseudogene. This CDR3 spans 13 amino acids. CDR3 coding DNA: TGTGCCAGCAGCCTAGCAAAATACAATGAGCAGTTCTTC. This gives the protein CASSLAKYNEQFF.

This chain uses TRBV30 with TRBJ1-4; D possibly corresponds to TRBD1 (6 bases). The CDR3 sequence is 13 residues long. Deletions cut 8 bases from V and 7 bases from J, with 17 bases between. CDR1 is GTSNPN and CDR2 is SVGIG in the germline V gene (reference sequence). The CDR3 protein is CAQNGGLGEKLFF. As DNA, the CDR3 is TGTGCCCAGAATGGGGGGCTTGGTGAAAAACTGTTTTTT.